These 11 T cell receptor beta chains were all obtained from the same sample, sequenced in a study of a mutant IDH1 vaccine in newly diagnosed glioma (dated by TCRdb to about 2021). These receptors' targets are unknown. According to the study, the label for this sample's time point signals: week 47, end of study. A 20-mer mutant IDH1 peptide at 300 micrograms in Montanide made up each vaccine dose, which was injected subcutaneously together with topical imiquimod. The library was produced with the immunoSEQ multiplex PCR assay. The immuneACCESS repertoire file appears here via TCRdb, limited to in-frame rearrangements. These files lack a portion of the clones; in checked studies, under half of the deficit traces to unresolved V genes, and the cause of the others is not known. This sample lists around 100,000 clones; roughly 86% were detected once. Roughly 0.74% of the sample is in the top ten clones.

The source was PBMCs, collected from a glioma patient whose treatment included an IDH1 peptide vaccine. These receptor sequences come from a woman between 50 and 59 years old with glioma.

This clone was counted only a few times. V and J are TRBV30 and TRBJ1-1, with D uncertain. The CDR3 has 14 amino acids. The germline V gene encodes CDR1 GTSNPN and CDR2 SVGIG (reference sequence). Trimming removed 3 bases at V and 3 bases at J, with 14 bases between. The CDR3 nucleotides read TGTGCCTGGAGCCCCAAAATCGACCACACTGAAGCTTTCTTT. This sequence encodes CAWSPKIDHTEAFF. The full variable domain, in which reference TRBV30 and TRBJ1-1 provide the parts outside the CDR3, is SQTIHQWPATLVQPVGSPLSLECTVEGTSNPNLYWYRQAAGRGLQLLFYSVGIGQISSEVPQNLSASRPQDRQFILSSKKLLLSDSGFYLCAWSPKIDHTEAFFGQGTRLTVV.

V is TRBV5-4 and J is TRBJ1-2; 9 positions match TRBD1. The CDR3 length is 12 residues. V gave up 6 bases and J gave up 7 bases; unmatched junction bases: 4. From germline, CDR1 is SGHNT and CDR2 YYREEE (reference sequence). The CDR3 region is CASTPTGGGYTF. In DNA form, the CDR3 reads TGTGCCAGCACCCCGACAGGGGGTGGCTACACCTTC.

The chain carries TRBV6-6 and TRBJ2-5; D may be TRBD1 (6 bases). Between the trimmed V and J ends, which lost 6 bases and 2 bases, there was a span of 19 bases. The CDR3 consists of 16 residues. Germline loops: CDR1 MNHNY, CDR2 SVGAGI (reference sequence). Here the CDR3 DNA reads TGTGCCAGCAGCCAACAGACAGGTGGCTGGCAAGAGACCCAGTACTTC. Its translation: CASSQQTGGWQETQYF.

The gene calls are TRBV11-2 and TRBJ2-6; no firm D call. Germline loops: CDR1 SGHAT, CDR2 FQNNGV. The CDR3 covers 13 residues. V was clipped by 3 bases and J by 1 base, with 1 base between them. CDR3 in amino acids: CASSLSGANVLTF. CDR3 DNA sequence: TGTGCCAGCAGCTTGTCTGGGGCCAACGTCCTGACTTTC.

The chain is built from TRBV27 and TRBJ2-6; D is undetermined. Between the trimmed V and J ends, which lost 2 bases and 1 base, there was a span of 6 bases. This CDR3 spans 15 amino acids. Germline V CDR1 and CDR2: MNHEY, SMNVEV (reference sequence). In DNA form, the CDR3 reads TGTGCCAGCAGTTTACTGTCATCTGGGGCCAACGTCCTGACTTTC. Protein: CASSLLSSGANVLTF.

The J gene is TRBJ1-1, the V gene TRBV11-2; the match to TRBD1 covers 7 bases. CDR1 and CDR2 from the germline V gene are SGHAT and FQNNGV. The CDR3 loop spans 13 amino acids. The V and J ends lost 1 base and 11 bases, in that order; junction bases with no gene match: 7. CDR3 in amino acids: CASSLGIQGNAFF. CDR3 in DNA: TGTGCCAGCAGCTTAGGCATACAGGGGAACGCTTTCTTT.

This chain connects TRBV28 to TRBJ2-2; 7 bases are a match to TRBD2. With V trimmed by 1 base and J by 5 bases, 19 bases remained unmatched. CDR3 length equals 20 residues. Germline V CDR1 and CDR2: MDHEN, SYDVKM. The CDR3 sequence is CASSLYLLSAGDPGTGELFF. The CDR3 bases are TGTGCCAGCAGTTTATATCTTCTATCGGCGGGAGACCCGGGAACCGGGGAGCTGTTTTTT.

This rearrangement joins TRBV7-9 to TRBJ2-3, with no clear D. The CDR3 has 14 residues. Germline V gene data show CDR1 as SEHNR and CDR2 as FQNEAQ (reference sequence). V lost 0 bases to trimming and J lost 1 base, with 5 bases between them. In nucleotides, the CDR3 is TGTGCCAGCAGCTTAGCAGGAGGCACAGATACGCAGTATTTT. Protein sequence: CASSLAGGTDTQYF.

This chain links TRBV9 with TRBJ1-2; no clear D. With 0 bases removed from V and 4 bases from J, the gap between germline ends came to 10 bases. This CDR3 has 14 residues. The germline V gene encodes CDR1 SGDLS and CDR2 YYNGEE. CDR3 loop: CASSVEQVPYGYTF. The CDR3 coding sequence is TGTGCCAGCAGCGTAGAACAAGTACCCTATGGCTACACCTTC.

This clone appeared once. CDR3 amino acids: CASSWTGTNEKLFF. As DNA, the CDR3 is TGTGCCAGCAGCTGGACAGGAACTAATGAAAAACTGTTTTTT. V gene TRBV7-9 combines with J gene TRBJ1-4; the match to TRBD1 covers 7 bases. The CDR3 covers 14 residues. The germline V gene has CDR1 SEHNR and CDR2 FQNEAQ (reference sequence). The J segment lost 1 base and the V segment lost 4 bases, leaving 0 bases of the junction unmatched.

V gene TRBV7-3 combines with J gene TRBJ2-3; D gene ambiguous. CDR1 is SGHTA, CDR2 FQGTGA, per germline. V was pared by 3 bases and J by 2 bases, with 9 bases between. The CDR3 contains 14 residues. As DNA, the CDR3 is TGTGCCAGCAGCTTGGGCCATCACACAGATACGCAGTATTTT. Encoded protein: CASSLGHHTDTQYF.